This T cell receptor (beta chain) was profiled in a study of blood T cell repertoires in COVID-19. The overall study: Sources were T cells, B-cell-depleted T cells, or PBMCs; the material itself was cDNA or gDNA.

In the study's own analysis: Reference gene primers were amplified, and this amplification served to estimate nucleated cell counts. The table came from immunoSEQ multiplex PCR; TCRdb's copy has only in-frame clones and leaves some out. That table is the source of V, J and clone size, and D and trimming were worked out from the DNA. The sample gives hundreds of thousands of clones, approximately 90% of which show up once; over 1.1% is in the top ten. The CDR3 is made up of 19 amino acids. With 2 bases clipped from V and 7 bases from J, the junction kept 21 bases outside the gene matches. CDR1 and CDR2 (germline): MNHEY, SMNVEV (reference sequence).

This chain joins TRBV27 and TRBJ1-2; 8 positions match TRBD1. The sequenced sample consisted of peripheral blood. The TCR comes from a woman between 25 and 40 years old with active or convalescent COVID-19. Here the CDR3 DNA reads TGTGCCAGCAGTTTAGTCGGTATAGGACAGGGTCTCGGAGTACGTGGCTACACCTTC. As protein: CASSLVGIGQGLGVRGYTF.